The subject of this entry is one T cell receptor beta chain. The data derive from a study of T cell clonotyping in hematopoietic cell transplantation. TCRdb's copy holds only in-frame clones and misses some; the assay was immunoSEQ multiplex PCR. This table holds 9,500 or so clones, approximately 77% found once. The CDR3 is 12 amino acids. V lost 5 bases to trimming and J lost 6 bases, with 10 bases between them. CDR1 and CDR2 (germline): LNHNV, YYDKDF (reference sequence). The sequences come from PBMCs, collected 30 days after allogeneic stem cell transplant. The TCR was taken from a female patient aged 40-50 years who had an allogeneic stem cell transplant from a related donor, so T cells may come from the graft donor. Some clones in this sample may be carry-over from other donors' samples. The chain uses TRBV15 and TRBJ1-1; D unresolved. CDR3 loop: CATSRPGAEAFF. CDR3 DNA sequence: TGTGCCACCAGCCGTCCCGGTGCTGAAGCTTTCTTT. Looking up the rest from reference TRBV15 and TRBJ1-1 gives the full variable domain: DAMVIQNPRYQVTQFGKPVTLSCSQTLNHNVMYWYQQKSSQAPKLLFHYYDKDFNNEADTPDNFQSRRPNTSFCFLDIRSPGLGDTAMYLCATSRPGAEAFFGQGTRLTVV.